Listed below are T cell receptor beta chains from one sample, sequenced in a study of blood T cell repertoires in COVID-19. This table comes from immunoSEQ multiplex PCR, and its TCRdb copy is limited to in-frame clones, with some not included. The sample contains 140,000 or so clones, 65% to 85% of which appear only once. Sequencing was carried out using peripheral blood. The receptors shown here come from a human donor in a cohort sampled during active COVID-19. Both conserved end residues are part of each CDR3. D genes are given only for firm matches. Size is stated for part of the rows, as once, few or many counts, or as a class when the clone is expanded.

V gene,J gene,D gene,clone size,CDR3 DNA,CDR3 protein
TRBV5-6,TRBJ2-2,-,-,TGTGCCAGCAGCTTACAGACCGGTCTGTACACCGGGGAGCTGTTTTTT,CASSLQTGLYTGELFF
TRBV5-6,TRBJ2-1,TRBD1,-,TGTGCCAGCAGCTTTATGGACAGGGTAAGCAATGAGCAGTTCTTC,CASSFMDRVSNEQFF
TRBV2,TRBJ2-7,-,-,TGTGCCAGCCGACAGCGCCACGAGCAGTACTTC,CASRQRHEQYF
TRBV18,TRBJ2-7,TRBD1,-,TGTGCCAGCTCACCGACTCGGGACAGCTACGAGCAGTACTTC,CASSPTRDSYEQYF
TRBV3-1/TRBV3-2,TRBJ2-7,TRBD1,once,TGTGCCAGCAGCCCCGCTGGGACAGGCGAGCAGTACTTC,CASSPAGTGEQYF
TRBV2,TRBJ1-6,-,-,TGTGCCAGCAGCGCAGATAATTCACCCCTCCACTTT,CASSADNSPLHF
TRBV15,TRBJ2-7,TRBD1,-,TGTGCCACCAGCAGAGATTATGGGGACAGGGGGCCCTACGAGCAGTACTTC,CATSRDYGDRGPYEQYF
TRBV5-1,TRBJ2-5,TRBD2,-,TGCGCCAGCAGCCAGGGACTAGCGGGGGCCCCGGTCCGGGGCCAGTACTTC,CASSQGLAGAPVRGQYF
TRBV4-1,TRBJ2-1,TRBD2,-,TGCGCCAGCAGCCAAGACCCTAGCGGTTATTACAATGAGCAGTTCTTC,CASSQDPSGYYNEQFF
TRBV19,TRBJ2-7,TRBD1,-,TGTGCCAGTAGCCTCGGGACAGGGATCTACGAGCAGTACTTC,CASSLGTGIYEQYF
TRBV6-5,TRBJ1-1,-,-,TGTGCCAGCAGGGCGGGGAGAACGAACACTGAAGCTTTCTTT,CASRAGRTNTEAFF
TRBV12-3/TRBV12-4,TRBJ1-5,-,-,TGTGCCAGCAGAACAGGGTACGAACAGCCCCAGCATTTT,CASRTGYEQPQHF
TRBV4-1,TRBJ1-5,-,-,TGCGCCAGCAGCCAAGATCGGGGCGGGGGGGCTCAGCCCCAGCATTTT,CASSQDRGGGAQPQHF
TRBV25-1,TRBJ2-1,TRBD2,-,TGTGCCAGCAGAGTAGCGGGGGGATACAATGAGCAGTTCTTC,CASRVAGGYNEQFF
TRBV28,TRBJ1-5,TRBD1,-,TGTGCCAGCAGTCAAACCCGGACAGGGAGCAATCAGCCCCAGCATTTT,CASSQTRTGSNQPQHF
TRBV9,TRBJ2-2,-,-,TGTGCCAGCAGCGTTACTACCGGGGAGCTGTTTTTT,CASSVTTGELFF
TRBV19,TRBJ1-5,-,-,TGTGCCAGTAGTATCCGGGGGGAGACGCCCCAGCATTTT,CASSIRGETPQHF
TRBV7-9,TRBJ2-7,TRBD2,-,TGTGCCAGCAACCTCGGTAGCGGGGGGCCCGCCTACGAGCAGTACTTC,CASNLGSGGPAYEQYF
TRBV11-3,TRBJ2-3,-,-,TGTGCCAGCAGCTTAGGGCTGACTAGTTCCTGGGATACGCAGTATTTT,CASSLGLTSSWDTQYF
TRBV20-1,TRBJ2-7,-,-,TGCAGTGCTAACAGGGATCGGGAGCAGTACTTC,CSANRDREQYF
TRBV5-5,TRBJ1-5,-,-,TGTGCCAGCAGCTGGGGGGGAGATAGCAATCAGCCCCAGCATTTT,CASSWGGDSNQPQHF
TRBV7-9,TRBJ1-5,TRBD1,-,TGTGCCAGCAGCCAACAGGGGGCCCTTAGCAATCAGCCCCAGCATTTT,CASSQQGALSNQPQHF
TRBV5-1,TRBJ2-7,TRBD1,-,TGCGCCAGCAGCTTAACAGGGACAGGGACCTCCTACGAGCAGTACTTC,CASSLTGTGTSYEQYF
TRBV9,TRBJ2-7,-,-,TGTGCCAGCAGCGCAACAGTACAGGGAGTCAAAGACTACGAGCAGTACTTC,CASSATVQGVKDYEQYF
TRBV4-1,TRBJ2-3,TRBD1,-,TGCGCCAGCAGCCAATCGCAGGGGGCGCGCACAGATACGCAGTATTTT,CASSQSQGARTDTQYF
TRBV11-2,TRBJ2-7,-,once,TGTGCCAGCAGCTTAGATGGCAGGGGGGTAGACGAGCAGTACTTC,CASSLDGRGVDEQYF
TRBV27,TRBJ1-2,TRBD1,few,TGTGCCAGCAGATGGGGACAGGGGGCCTATGGCTACACCTTC,CASRWGQGAYGYTF
TRBV6-6,TRBJ1-3,-,-,TGTGCCAGCGAACAATCGGGTTACGGAAACACCATATATTTT,CASEQSGYGNTIYF
TRBV6-1,TRBJ2-7,TRBD2,few,TGTGCCAGCAGTGAGGGGGGGGACTACGAGCAGTACTTC,CASSEGGDYEQYF
TRBV7-9,TRBJ2-1,-,few,TGTGCCAGCAGCTTAGGAGTAGGGGCAAGCTCCTACAATGAGCAGTTCTTC,CASSLGVGASSYNEQFF
TRBV5-6,TRBJ2-5,TRBD2,-,TGTGCCAGCAGCTTGGATTCCGCACTAGCGGGGCGGGAGACCCAGTACTTC,CASSLDSALAGRETQYF
TRBV5-1,TRBJ1-2,-,few,TGCGCCAGCAGCTTGGTCGGACTGGCCGACTATGGCTACACCTTC,CASSLVGLADYGYTF
TRBV5-6,TRBJ1-1,TRBD1,-,TGTGCCAGCAGCAAGAGACAGGGTTGGAACACTGAAGCTTTCTTT,CASSKRQGWNTEAFF
TRBV15,TRBJ1-4,TRBD1,-,TGTGCCACCAGCCACAGGGGGAAGAGTGAAAAACTGTTTTTT,CATSHRGKSEKLFF
TRBV5-6,TRBJ1-6,-,-,TGTGCCAGCAGCGTGGGGGGGCGCTCCTATAATTCACCCCTCCACTTT,CASSVGGRSYNSPLHF
TRBV6-5,TRBJ1-4,-,-,TGTGCCAGCGGAGGGTCCAGTAGCGAAAAACTGTTTTTT,CASGGSSSEKLFF
TRBV6-5,TRBJ1-1,TRBD1,-,TGTGCCAGCAGCCACGACAGGGGACTCCACACTGAAGCTTTCTTT,CASSHDRGLHTEAFF
TRBV3-1/TRBV3-2,TRBJ2-3,TRBD2,-,TGTGCCAGCAGCCAACGGGGGGGAAGCACAGATACGCAGTATTTT,CASSQRGGSTDTQYF
TRBV3-1/TRBV3-2,TRBJ2-1,-,-,TGTGCCAGCAGCCAATACGGGGAGATCTACAATGAGCAGTTCTTC,CASSQYGEIYNEQFF
TRBV15,TRBJ1-4,-,-,TGTGCCACCAGCAGAGATCGGGGGGGAAGTGAAAAACTGTTTTTT,CATSRDRGGSEKLFF
TRBV9,TRBJ1-1,TRBD1,-,TGTGCCAGCAGCGAAAAGACAGGGAGACCCACTGAAGCTTTCTTT,CASSEKTGRPTEAFF
TRBV7-2,TRBJ2-3,TRBD2,once,TGTGCCAGCAGCTTAGGATTAGCGGGAGATACGCAGTATTTT,CASSLGLAGDTQYF
TRBV27,TRBJ1-1,-,-,TGTGCCAGCGGATTACAGGGATTCGGAGCTTTCTTT,CASGLQGFGAFF
TRBV9,TRBJ2-3,-,once,TGTGCCAGCAGCGCCTTCCGGACAGATACGCAGTATTTT,CASSAFRTDTQYF
TRBV5-1,TRBJ2-1,TRBD2,-,TGCGCCAGCAGCTTGAAACTAGCGGGGGGGCGGACCTACAATGAGCAGTTCTTC,CASSLKLAGGRTYNEQFF
TRBV7-2,TRBJ2-2,TRBD2,-,TGTGCCATCCCATACCTTAGCGGGGTAAACACCGGGGAGCTGTTTTTT,CAIPYLSGVNTGELFF
TRBV12-3/TRBV12-4,TRBJ2-2,-,-,TGTGCCAGCAGTTACACGGGCGGGGAGCTGTTTTTT,CASSYTGGELFF
TRBV28,TRBJ1-3,TRBD1,many,TGTGCCAGTTTCGGCCCCCTGACAGGGAGAAACACCATATATTTT,CASFGPLTGRNTIYF
TRBV15,TRBJ1-2,TRBD1,-,TGTGCCACCAGCGGGAAAGCCGGGACAGCCGGCTACACCTTC,CATSGKAGTAGYTF